The clone carrying this T cell receptor (beta chain) was seen a handful of times. Its antigen is not known. The sort gate was single viable CD3+CD4+CD8-CD45RO+ cells for memory CD4+ T cells. The trim removed 1 base at V and 4 bases at J, leaving 2 bases unmatched. The germline V gene encodes CDR1 MGHRA and CDR2 YSYEKL. The length of the CDR3 is 15 residues. This entry comes from a study of memory CD4+ T cells and cytomegalovirus serostatus. Study-level findings and limits: The CMV-associated TCR signature appears largely within the CD4+ memory repertoire. CD4+ memory repertoires contained 67 of 164 reported CMV TCRbeta sequences.

Here immunoSEQ multiplex PCR was the method, and the copy in TCRdb shows in-frame clones only, minus some. The sample lists about 50,000 clones, roughly 78% occurring once. V and J are TRBV4-1 and TRBJ2-3; TRBD2 aligns across 10 bases. The sample comprised memory CD4+ T cells from blood. The sequence derives from an adult in good health and CMV-seronegative. CDR3 DNA sequence: TGCGCCAGCAGCCAAGCTCTAGCGGGAGCAGATACGCAGTATTTT. Translated: CASSQALAGADTQYF.